The entry that follows covers one T cell receptor beta chain sequence. Its antigen is as yet unknown. Profiled with immunoSEQ multiplex PCR; TCRdb holds only in-frame clones, not every one. The sample includes a few million clones, approximately 93% seen only once; the top ten take 0.39%. Losses at the gene ends were 4 bases for V and 3 bases for J; bases not matched to a gene: 9. The germline V gene encodes CDR1 SGHTA and CDR2 FQGNSA. The CDR3 consists of 16 residues. This record comes from a study of shared clonotypes between healthy human individuals. Whole-study results and caveats: The generation probabilities recorded for non-shared clonotypes fell below those of clonotypes shared by all four donors.

The chain combines TRBV7-2 with TRBJ2-5, with 9 bases aligning to TRBD1. The clonotype originates from a man aged 18-30 years in good health. Some clones in this sample may be carry-over from other donors' samples. The sequenced sample consisted of naive CD4+ T cells from PBMCs. The subset here: CD45RA+ positively selected. The CDR3: CASSSPAGQGKETQYF. Here the CDR3 DNA reads TGTGCCAGCAGCTCTCCGGCGGGACAGGGAAAAGAGACCCAGTACTTC.